The TCR beta chain described here comes from a study of cytomegalovirus exposure and HLA in healthy donors. Study-level information: Clustering assigned 81% of the roughly 380 genotyped donors to the Caucasian-associated ancestry cluster. Regarding the study as a whole: Specificity for CMV antigens was confirmed in vitro for a few of the CMV-associated chains. Fewer N-insertions (relative to the 666-donor mean) were reportedly seen in an Asian-associated ancestry cluster in a later analysis. CMV serostatus stood as the only immune exposure information on hand.

With respect to this clone: Antigen: not known.

Trimming took 6 bases from V and 6 from J, leaving 18 bases between them. The CDR3 totals 15 residues. Germline CDR1 is SGHAT and CDR2 is FQDESV (reference sequence). The primer mix had 60 Vbeta and 13 Jbeta primers. TCRdb keeps only in-frame clones here, not all; method: immunoSEQ multiplex PCR. The sample lists roughly 200,000 clones, 70% to 80% occurring once. This clonotype originated in a man aged 25 to 40 in good health and CMV-seronegative. The V and J genes are TRBV11-1 and TRBJ2-1; D possibly corresponds to TRBD2 (6 bases). Input material: PBMCs. The DNA for the CDR3 is TGTGCCAGCAGGGAGGGACGGACGCCCATCAATGAGCAGTTCTTC. It yields the protein CASREGRTPINEQFF.